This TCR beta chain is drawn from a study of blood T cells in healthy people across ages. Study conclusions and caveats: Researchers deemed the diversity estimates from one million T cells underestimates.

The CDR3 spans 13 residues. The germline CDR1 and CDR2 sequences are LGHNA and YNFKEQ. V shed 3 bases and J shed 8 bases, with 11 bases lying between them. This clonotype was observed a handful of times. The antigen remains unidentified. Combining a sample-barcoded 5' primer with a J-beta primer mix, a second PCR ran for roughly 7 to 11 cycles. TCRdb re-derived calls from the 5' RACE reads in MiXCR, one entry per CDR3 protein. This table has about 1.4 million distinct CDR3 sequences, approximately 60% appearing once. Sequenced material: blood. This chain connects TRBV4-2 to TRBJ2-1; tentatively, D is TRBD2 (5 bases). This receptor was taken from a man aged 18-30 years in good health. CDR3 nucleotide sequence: TGTGCCAGCAGCCAGGCAACTAGTCATGAGCAGTTCTTC. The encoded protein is CASSQATSHEQFF.